Listed here is a single T cell receptor beta chain. The antigen remains unidentified. Compared with germline, one end of the junction differs, possibly owing to a read error. PCR primers comprised 60 Vbeta and 13 Jbeta primers. TCRdb keeps only in-frame clones here, not all; method: immunoSEQ multiplex PCR. The sample spans 130,000 or so clones; the ten largest clones claim about 2.2%. CDR3 length equals 12 residues. In germline, CDR1 is MNHNS, CDR2 SASEGT. These data belong to a study of cytomegalovirus exposure and HLA in healthy donors. Study-level results: Most of the TCR beta V segments (in an earlier analysis) were productive either about 87% or about 30% of the time. TCR beta chains associated with HLA were, in a later analysis, more clonally expanded than equally common others.

This receptor was identified in a woman under 30 in good health and CMV-seronegative. Source material: PBMCs. The chain combines TRBV6-1 with TRBJ1-2, with D maybe TRBD1 (5 bases). The CDR3 protein is CASSEDLRGLVF. CDR3 bases: TGTGCCAGCAGTGAAGATTTACGGGGACTTGTCTTC.